The following is a T cell receptor beta chain sequence with its context. Its antigen is unknown. Germline assignment: CDR1 MGHRA and CDR2 YSYEKL. V shed 6 bases, J shed 8 bases, and the junction held 15 bases outside the gene matches. The CDR3 has 16 amino acids. The entry originates in a study of T cell responses to AZD1222 COVID-19 vaccine. Sequenced by immunoSEQ multiplex PCR; TCRdb stores in-frame clones only, minus some. Among more than 90,000 clones, about 87% were seen once, and the ten largest hold about 9.4%. Study-wide results and limits: Spike-specific TCR depth and breadth grew after two AZD1222 doses. Among those given AZD1222, only 5 to 7 were seropositive at baseline. Repertoires were sampled only after the peak T cell response. Vaccine-associated CD4 TCRs spanned spike, dominant at 160-218 and 743-854.

The chain links TRBV4-1 to TRBJ1-5; the match to TRBD1 covers 8 bases. The material was peripheral blood, obtained 28 days after the second AZD1222 dose. The clonotype comes from an adult who received the AZD1222 COVID-19 vaccine. This CDR3 reads CASSSPLTGARKPQHF. In DNA, the CDR3 is TGCGCCAGCAGTTCCCCTTTGACAGGGGCAAGGAAGCCCCAGCATTTT.